These 14 T cell receptor beta chains were sequenced from one sample in a study of cytomegalovirus exposure and HLA in healthy donors. PCR involved 60 Vbeta and 13 Jbeta primers. TCRdb's table, derived via immunoSEQ multiplex PCR, lists solely in-frame clones and lacks some. This sample has 160,000 or so clones, with roughly 83% found just once. Source material: PBMCs. These receptors were collected from a woman younger than 35 in good health and CMV-seronegative.

The chain carries TRBV5-1 and TRBJ2-1; D not resolved. Deletions cut 4 bases from V and 5 bases from J, with 10 bases between. The CDR3 covers 13 residues. CDR1 SGHRS and CDR2 YFSETQ come from the germline V gene. CDR3 amino acids: CASSPEYNNEQFF. CDR3 nucleotide sequence: TGCGCCAGCAGCCCCGAATACAACAATGAGCAGTTCTTC.

The rearrangement joins TRBV27 to TRBJ1-6; 9 positions agree with TRBD1. The CDR3 runs 14 residues. Losses at the gene ends were 7 bases for V and 6 bases for J; bases not matched to a gene: 4. Germline V lookup: CDR1 MNHEY, CDR2 SMNVEV (reference sequence). The CDR3 DNA follows: TGTGCCAGCAACAAACAGGGGGCTAATTCACCCCTCCACTTT. Its protein product is CASNKQGANSPLHF.

V and J are TRBV6-1 and TRBJ1-4; D perhaps matches TRBD1 (5 bases). Germline V gives CDR1 MNHNS, CDR2 SASEGT. The CDR3 totals 14 residues. Trimming removed 5 bases from V and 8 bases from J, with 15 bases in between. The CDR3 DNA reads TGTGCCAGCAGTCCAAGAGACAGTCTCGAAAAACTGTTTTTT. It encodes CASSPRDSLEKLFF.

The V gene is TRBV28, the J gene TRBJ2-7; 7 positions match TRBD1. In germline, CDR1 is MDHEN, CDR2 SYDVKM. V lost 6 bases to trimming and J lost 12 bases; unmatched junction nucleotides: 8. The length of the CDR3 is 11 residues. Here the CDR3 DNA reads TGTGCCAGCAGCAGAAAGACAGGGCCGTACTTC. It is translated as CASSRKTGPYF. Supplemented by reference TRBV28 and TRBJ2-7, the full variable domain reads DVKVTQSSRYLVKRTGEKVFLECVQDMDHENMFWYRQDPGLGLRLIYFSYDVKMKEKGDIPEGYSVSREKKERFSLILESASTNQTSMYLCASSRKTGPYFGPGTRLTVT.

The chain joins TRBV15 to TRBJ2-3; D ambiguous. This CDR3 is 14 amino acids long. V dropped 0 bases and J dropped 2 bases, with 6 bases sitting between them. The V gene's germline CDR1 is LNHNV and CDR2 YYDKDF (reference sequence). The CDR3 region has the DNA TGTGCCACCAGCAGAGATCTGGCCACAGATACGCAGTATTTT. Its protein is CATSRDLATDTQYF.

This clone showed up just a few times. The rearrangement joins TRBV15 to TRBJ1-1; D call uncertain. The CDR3 contains 19 residues. V was shortened by 0 bases and J by 1 base, with 21 bases between the two germline ends. Germline loops: CDR1 LNHNV, CDR2 YYDKDF (reference sequence). CDR3 sequence (DNA): TGTGCCACCAGCAGAGATGGGAGTTTACCGGGGTCAAGGAACACTGAAGCTTTCTTT. Amino acid sequence: CATSRDGSLPGSRNTEAFF. Full variable domain (rest looked up from reference TRBV15 and TRBJ1-1): DAMVIQNPRYQVTQFGKPVTLSCSQTLNHNVMYWYQQKSSQAPKLLFHYYDKDFNNEADTPDNFQSRRPNTSFCFLDIRSPGLGDTAMYLCATSRDGSLPGSRNTEAFFGQGTRLTVV.

The chain links TRBV5-1 to TRBJ2-5, with D perhaps matching TRBD1 (6 bases). V was trimmed by 3 bases and J by 2 bases, leaving 11 bases between them. This CDR3 is built from 14 residues. CDR1 SGHRS and CDR2 YFSETQ come from the germline V gene. CDR3 sequence: CASSYGQRQETQYF. As DNA, the CDR3 is TGCGCCAGCAGCTACGGACAGCGTCAAGAGACCCAGTACTTC.

The rearrangement joins TRBV5-4 to TRBJ1-2; the match to TRBD1 covers 10 bases. The V gene's germline CDR1 is SGHNT and CDR2 YYREEE (reference sequence). The length of the CDR3 is 14 residues. Trimming took 4 bases from V and 8 from J; bases not matched to a gene: 8. Written as DNA, the CDR3 is TGTGCCAGCAGCGGCCGGGACAGGGGTGTCGGCTACACCTTC. Protein sequence: CASSGRDRGVGYTF.

The CDR3 protein is CASSEGGNTQYF. The CDR3 coding sequence is TGCGCCAGCAGTGAAGGGGGAAATACGCAGTATTTT. The chain uses TRBV10-1 and TRBJ2-3; possible D gene TRBD1, 6 bases. V lost 3 bases to trimming and J lost 7 bases, with 8 bases between them. The CDR3 contains 12 residues. The germline gives CDR1 WNHNN, CDR2 SYGVQD (reference sequence).

V is TRBV21-1 and J is TRBJ2-7; TRBD2 is the table's D call, not checked against the DNA. TRBV21-1 is assigned pseudogene status. The CDR3 extends over 17 amino acids. In DNA form, the CDR3 reads TGTGCCATCAAAGCCCCCGGGATCCCCGACCCTACTTACGAGCAGTACTTC. Protein product: CAIKAPGIPDPTYEQYF.

The V gene is TRBV6-5, the J gene TRBJ2-7, with D possibly matching TRBD1 (6 bases). This CDR3 contains 14 residues. CDR1 MNHEY and CDR2 SVGAGI come from the germline V gene. Trimming removed 5 bases at V and 5 bases at J, with 16 bases between. This CDR3 is CASSNRTVCNEQYF. CDR3 bases: TGTGCCAGCAGTAACAGGACAGTTTGTAACGAGCAGTACTTC.

This clone has only a few counts. The chain recombines TRBV9 with TRBJ2-3, with a possible D match to TRBD2 (7 bases). CDR1 and CDR2 (germline): SGDLS, YYNGEE. V was clipped by 0 bases and J by 6 bases, with 14 bases between them. CDR3 length: 15 amino acids. The CDR3 DNA is TGTGCCAGCAGCGTAGTTGAGGGGGGGTGGGATACGCAGTATTTT. The encoded protein is CASSVVEGGWDTQYF.

CDR3 loop: CASRQSYSNQPQHF. The CDR3, as DNA: TGTGCCAGCAGACAGTCTTATAGCAATCAGCCCCAGCATTTT. J is TRBJ1-5 and V is TRBV27; no clear D. V was pared by 6 bases and J by 0 bases, with 9 bases between. CDR1 and CDR2 from the germline V gene are MNHEY and SMNVEV (reference sequence). The CDR3 loop spans 14 amino acids.

This clone appeared a few times. This chain connects TRBV28 to TRBJ2-7; D is unresolved. This CDR3 contains 12 residues. The germline CDR1 and CDR2 sequences are MDHEN and SYDVKM. V lost 2 bases and J 8 bases, leaving 10 bases between the germline ends. The CDR3 DNA is TGTGCCAGCAGTTTACGACTTAGACAGCAGTACTTC. This sequence encodes CASSLRLRQQYF.